The 7 T cell receptor beta chains reported below all come from one sample, sequenced in a study of blood T cell repertoires in COVID-19. The data were produced by immunoSEQ multiplex PCR, yet TCRdb's version contains in-frame clones alone and is incomplete. The data hold 250,000 or so clones, with about 85% observed a single time. Source material: PBMCs or T cells enriched from blood (not recorded which). These receptors were taken from a woman aged 45-65 years who had been exposed to COVID-19.

CDR3 in amino acids: CASNRDRVLEQFF. In DNA, the CDR3 is TGTGCCAGCAACCGGGACAGGGTTCTTGAGCAGTTCTTC. The chain is built from TRBV2 and TRBJ2-1, with 9 bases lining up with TRBD1. CDR1 and CDR2 (germline): SNHLY, FYNNEI. Losses at the gene ends were 7 bases for V and 9 bases for J; bases not matched to a gene: 7. The CDR3 has 13 amino acids.

The CDR3, as DNA: TGCGCCAGCAGCGCAGGCCAGGGTCTGGCTGAAGCTTTCTTT. It codes for CASSAGQGLAEAFF. The chain combines TRBV5-1 with TRBJ1-1, with D perhaps TRBD1 (5 bases). V lost 4 bases to trimming and J lost 6 bases, with 16 bases between them. The germline V gene encodes CDR1 SGHRS and CDR2 YFSETQ. The CDR3 consists of 14 residues.

The V and J genes are TRBV5-1 and TRBJ1-3; unclear D gene. The CDR3 is 20 residues long. V shed 5 bases and J shed 0 bases, with 27 bases lying between them. CDR1 and CDR2 from the germline V gene are SGHRS and YFSETQ. The CDR3 region has the DNA TGCGCCAGCAGATTTCCCCCGTTTAATGCACTAGACATCTCTGGAAACACCATATATTTT. Its protein is CASRFPPFNALDISGNTIYF.

The chain links TRBV5-6 to TRBJ1-5; D gene ambiguous. The germline gives CDR1 SGHDT, CDR2 YYEEEE. Trimming stripped 0 bases from V and 2 bases from J, with 9 bases between. CDR3 length: 15 residues. As DNA, the CDR3 is TGTGCCAGCAGCTTGGGAGGGAGGGGCAATCAGCCCCAGCATTTT. It is translated as CASSLGGRGNQPQHF.

The chain is built from TRBV5-1 and TRBJ2-7; possible D gene TRBD1, 5 bases. V was clipped by 0 bases and J by 0 bases, with 13 bases between them. Germline values: CDR1 SGHRS, CDR2 YFSETQ. CDR3 length: 16 amino acids. CDR3 region: CASSLEGQGSSYEQYF. DNA for the CDR3: TGCGCCAGCAGCTTGGAGGGGCAGGGAAGCTCCTACGAGCAGTACTTC.

This clone was picked up one time. The chain links TRBV5-8 to TRBJ2-3; tentative D call: TRBD1 (7 bases). Trimming cost V 2 bases and J 1 base, with 11 bases left between them. The germline CDR1 and CDR2 sequences are SGHTS and YDEGEE. This CDR3 has 15 amino acids. The DNA of the CDR3 is TGTGCCAGCAGCTTCCAGGGGGGAGGCACAGATACGCAGTATTTT. Translated: CASSFQGGGTDTQYF.

CDR3 residues: CASSLGVGTALNTEAFF. CDR3 bases: TGCGCCAGCAGCTTGGGTGTGGGGACAGCCCTGAACACTGAAGCTTTCTTT. The rearrangement links TRBV5-1 to TRBJ1-1, with TRBD1 matching 7 bases. The ends lost 0 bases at V and 0 bases at J; junction bases unmatched: 8. Germline loops: CDR1 SGHRS, CDR2 YFSETQ. The CDR3 loop spans 17 amino acids. Filled out from reference TRBV5-1 and TRBJ1-1, the complete variable domain reads KAGVTQTPRYLIKTRGQQVTLSCSPISGHRSVSWYQQTPGQGLQFLFEYFSETQRNKGNFPGRFSGRQFSNSRSEMNVSTLELGDSALYLCASSLGVGTALNTEAFFGQGTRLTVV.